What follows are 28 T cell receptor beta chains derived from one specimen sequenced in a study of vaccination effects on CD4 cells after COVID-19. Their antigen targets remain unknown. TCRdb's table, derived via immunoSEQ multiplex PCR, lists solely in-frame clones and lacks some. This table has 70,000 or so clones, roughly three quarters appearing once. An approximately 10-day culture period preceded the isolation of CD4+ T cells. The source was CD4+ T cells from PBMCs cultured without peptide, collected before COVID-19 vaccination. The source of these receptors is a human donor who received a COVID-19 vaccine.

In DNA form, the CDR3 reads TGCGCCAGCAGTGAGTCGGTCGGGGGACAGAGTGAAGCTTTCTTT. Protein product: CASSESVGGQSEAFF. The chain links TRBV10-1 to TRBJ1-1; the match to TRBD1 covers 7 bases. Germline V gene data show CDR1 as WNHNN and CDR2 as SYGVQD (reference sequence). This CDR3 spans 15 amino acids. V gave up 0 bases and J gave up 7 bases; unmatched junction bases: 8.

Written as DNA, the CDR3 is TGTGCCAGCTCACCGTGGGCCGCGAGTGGCGGGGAGCTGTTTTTT. This gives the protein CASSPWAASGGELFF. The J gene is TRBJ2-2, the V gene TRBV18; no reliable D call. CDR1 KGHSH and CDR2 LQKENI come from the germline V gene. This CDR3 region has 15 residues. V was shortened by 3 bases and J by 7 bases, with 15 bases between the two germline ends.

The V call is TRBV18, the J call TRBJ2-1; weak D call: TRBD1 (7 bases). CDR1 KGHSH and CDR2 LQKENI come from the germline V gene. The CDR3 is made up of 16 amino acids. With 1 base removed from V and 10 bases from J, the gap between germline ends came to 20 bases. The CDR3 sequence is CASSPRRGQDLGEQFF. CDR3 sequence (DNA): TGTGCCAGCTCACCACGGAGGGGGCAGGATTTAGGAGAGCAGTTCTTC. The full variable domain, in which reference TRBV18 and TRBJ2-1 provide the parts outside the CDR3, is NAGVMQNPRHLVRRRGQEARLRCSPMKGHSHVYWYRQLPEEGLKFMVYLQKENIIDESGMPKERFSAEFPKEGPSILRIQQVVRGDSAAYFCASSPRRGQDLGEQFFGPGTRLTVL.

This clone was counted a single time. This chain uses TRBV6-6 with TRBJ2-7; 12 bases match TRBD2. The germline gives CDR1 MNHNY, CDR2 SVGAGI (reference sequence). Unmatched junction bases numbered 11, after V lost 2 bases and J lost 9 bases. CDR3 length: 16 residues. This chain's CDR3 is CASSYRTSGEPPWQYV. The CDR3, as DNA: TGTGCCAGCAGTTACCGGACTAGCGGGGAACCTCCGTGGCAGTACGTC.

The CDR3 loop is CASSYREGGSYNEQFF. CDR3 DNA sequence: TGTGCCAGCAGCTACAGGGAGGGAGGCTCCTACAATGAGCAGTTCTTC. J is TRBJ2-1 and V is TRBV11-1; maybe TRBD2 (7 bases). The germline V and J ends were trimmed by 4 bases and 0 bases, with 13 bases remaining between them. The CDR3 has 16 residues. CDR1 is SGHAT, CDR2 FQDESV, per germline (reference sequence). The variable domain in full, completed from reference TRBV11-1 and TRBJ2-1, reads EAEVAQSPRYKITEKSQAVAFWCDPISGHATLYWYRQILGQGPELLVQFQDESVVDDSQLPKDRFSAERLKGVDSTLKIQPAELGDSAMYLCASSYREGGSYNEQFFGPGTRLTVL.

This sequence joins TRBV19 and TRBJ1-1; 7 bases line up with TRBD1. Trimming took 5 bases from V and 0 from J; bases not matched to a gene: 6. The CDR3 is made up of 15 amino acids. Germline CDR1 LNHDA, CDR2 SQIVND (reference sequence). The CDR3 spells CASSYDRALNTEAFF. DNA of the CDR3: TGTGCCAGTAGTTACGACAGGGCTTTGAACACTGAAGCTTTCTTT.

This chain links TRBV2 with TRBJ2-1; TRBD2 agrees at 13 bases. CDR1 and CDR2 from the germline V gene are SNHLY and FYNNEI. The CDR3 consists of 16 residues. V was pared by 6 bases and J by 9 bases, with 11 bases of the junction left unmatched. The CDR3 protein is CASSVSLAGGPGEQFF. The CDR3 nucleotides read TGTGCCAGCAGCGTTTCACTAGCGGGGGGGCCAGGTGAGCAGTTCTTC.

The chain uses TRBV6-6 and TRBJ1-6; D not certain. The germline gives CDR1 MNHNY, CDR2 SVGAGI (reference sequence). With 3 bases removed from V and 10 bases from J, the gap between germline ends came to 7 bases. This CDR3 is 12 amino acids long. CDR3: CASSYVNSPLHF. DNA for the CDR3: TGTGCCAGCAGTTATGTGAACTCACCCCTCCACTTT.

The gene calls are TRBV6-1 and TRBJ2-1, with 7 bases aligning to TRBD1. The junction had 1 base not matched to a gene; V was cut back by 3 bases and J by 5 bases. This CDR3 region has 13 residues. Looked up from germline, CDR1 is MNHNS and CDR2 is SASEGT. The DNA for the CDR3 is TGTGCCAGCAGTGACAGGGGGAACAATGAGCAGTTCTTC. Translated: CASSDRGNNEQFF.

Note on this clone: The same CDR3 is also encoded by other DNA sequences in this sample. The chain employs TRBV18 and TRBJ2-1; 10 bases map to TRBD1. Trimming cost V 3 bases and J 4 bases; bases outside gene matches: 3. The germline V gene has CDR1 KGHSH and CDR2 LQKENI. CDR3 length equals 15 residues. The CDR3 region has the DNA TGTGCCAGCTCACCGACGGGACAGGGGTACAATGAGCAGTTCTTC. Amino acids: CASSPTGQGYNEQFF. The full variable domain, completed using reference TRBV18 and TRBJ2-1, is NAGVMQNPRHLVRRRGQEARLRCSPMKGHSHVYWYRQLPEEGLKFMVYLQKENIIDESGMPKERFSAEFPKEGPSILRIQQVVRGDSAAYFCASSPTGQGYNEQFFGPGTRLTVL.

CDR3 DNA sequence: TGCGCCAGCAGCGCCGGGGCCACTGGAAACACCATATATTTT. Translated: CASSAGATGNTIYF. The genes are TRBV10-1 and TRBJ1-3; TRBD1 is a possible D gene (5 bases). V was clipped by 6 bases and J by 2 bases, with 11 bases between them. Germline V lookup: CDR1 WNHNN, CDR2 SYGVQD (reference sequence). CDR3 length: 14 amino acids.

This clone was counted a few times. CDR3 bases: TGTGCCAGTAGTCCAGGGGGCTCCCTCTCCTACGAGCAGTACGTC. Its protein is CASSPGGSLSYEQYV. V gene TRBV19 combines with J gene TRBJ2-7; 8 nucleotides agree with TRBD1. CDR3 length equals 15 residues. Germline-derived CDR1 and CDR2 are LNHDA and SQIVND (reference sequence). J lost 0 bases, V lost 5 bases, and 6 bases had no gene match.

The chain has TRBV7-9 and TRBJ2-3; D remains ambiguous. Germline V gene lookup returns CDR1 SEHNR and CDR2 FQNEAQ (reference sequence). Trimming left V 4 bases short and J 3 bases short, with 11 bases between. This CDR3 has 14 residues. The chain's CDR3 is CASSSGYATDTQYF. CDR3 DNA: TGTGCCAGCAGCTCCGGGTATGCTACAGATACGCAGTATTTT.

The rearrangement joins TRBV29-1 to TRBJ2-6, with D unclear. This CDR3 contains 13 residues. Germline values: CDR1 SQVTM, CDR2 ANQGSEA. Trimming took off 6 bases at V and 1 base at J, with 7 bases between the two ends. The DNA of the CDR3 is TGCAGCGTGAGAAAGTCTGGGGCCAACGTCCTGACTTTC. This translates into CSVRKSGANVLTF.

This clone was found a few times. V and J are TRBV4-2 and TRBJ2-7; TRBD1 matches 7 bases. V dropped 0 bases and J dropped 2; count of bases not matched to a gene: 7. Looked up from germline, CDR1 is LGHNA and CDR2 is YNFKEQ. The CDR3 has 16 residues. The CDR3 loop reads CASSQESGQPAYEQYV. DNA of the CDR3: TGTGCCAGCAGCCAAGAATCGGGACAGCCAGCCTACGAGCAGTACGTC.

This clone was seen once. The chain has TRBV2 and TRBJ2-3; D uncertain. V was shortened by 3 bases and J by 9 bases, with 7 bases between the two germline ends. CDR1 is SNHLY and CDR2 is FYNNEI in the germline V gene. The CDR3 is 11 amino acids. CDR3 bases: TGTGCCAGCAGTGATCAAACAACGCAGTATTTT. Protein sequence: CASSDQTTQYF.

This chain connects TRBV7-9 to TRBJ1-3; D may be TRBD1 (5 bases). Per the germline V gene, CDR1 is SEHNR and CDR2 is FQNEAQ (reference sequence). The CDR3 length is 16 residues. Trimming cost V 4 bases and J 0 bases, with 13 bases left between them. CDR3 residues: CASSSLSGGSGNTIYF. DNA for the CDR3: TGTGCCAGCAGCTCACTCAGTGGGGGCTCTGGAAACACCATATATTTT. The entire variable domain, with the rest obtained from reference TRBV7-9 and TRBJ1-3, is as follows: DTGVSQNPRHKITKRGQNVTFRCDPISEHNRLYWYRQTLGQGPEFLTYFQNEAQLEKSRLLSDRFSAERPKGSFSTLEIQRTEQGDSAMYLCASSSLSGGSGNTIYFGEGSWLTVV.

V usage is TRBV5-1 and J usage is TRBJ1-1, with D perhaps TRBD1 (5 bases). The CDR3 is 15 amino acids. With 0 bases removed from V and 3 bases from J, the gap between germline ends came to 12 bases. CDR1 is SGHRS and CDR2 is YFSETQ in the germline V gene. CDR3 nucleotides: TGCGCCAGCAGCTTGGTGGGCCCAGGGTACACTGAAGCTTTCTTT. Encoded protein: CASSLVGPGYTEAFF.

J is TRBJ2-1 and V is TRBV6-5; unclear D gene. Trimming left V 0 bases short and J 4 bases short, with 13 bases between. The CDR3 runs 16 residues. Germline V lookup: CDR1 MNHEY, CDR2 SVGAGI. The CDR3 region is CASSYSILDPYNEQFF. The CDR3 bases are TGTGCCAGCAGTTACTCGATCTTAGACCCGTACAATGAGCAGTTCTTC.

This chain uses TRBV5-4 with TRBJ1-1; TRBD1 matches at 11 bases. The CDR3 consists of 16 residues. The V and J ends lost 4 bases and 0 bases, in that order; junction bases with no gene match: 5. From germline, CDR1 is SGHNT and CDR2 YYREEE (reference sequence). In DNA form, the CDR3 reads TGTGCCAGCAGCCGGGGACAGGGGGTTTTGAACACTGAAGCTTTCTTT. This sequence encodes CASSRGQGVLNTEAFF.

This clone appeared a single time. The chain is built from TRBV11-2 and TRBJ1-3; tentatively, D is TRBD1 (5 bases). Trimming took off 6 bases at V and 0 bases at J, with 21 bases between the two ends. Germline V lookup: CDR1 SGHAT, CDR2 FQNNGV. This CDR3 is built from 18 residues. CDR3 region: CASRSYGRGPSSGNTIYF. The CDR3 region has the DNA TGTGCCAGCAGATCTTACGGGCGGGGCCCCAGCTCTGGAAACACCATATATTTT.

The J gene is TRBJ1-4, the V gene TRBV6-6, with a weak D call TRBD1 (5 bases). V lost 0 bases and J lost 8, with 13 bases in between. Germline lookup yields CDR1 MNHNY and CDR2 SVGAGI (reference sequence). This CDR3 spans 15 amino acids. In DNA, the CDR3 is TGTGCCAGCAGTTACTCGGGGGGGTCAGGGGAAAAACTGTTTTTT. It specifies CASSYSGGSGEKLFF.

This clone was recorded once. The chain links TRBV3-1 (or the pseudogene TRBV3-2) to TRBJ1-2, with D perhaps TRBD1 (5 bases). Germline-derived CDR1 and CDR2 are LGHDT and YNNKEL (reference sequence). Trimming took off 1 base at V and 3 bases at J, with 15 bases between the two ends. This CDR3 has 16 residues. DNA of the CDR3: TGTGCCAGCAGCCAAGTTTCGGGCAGGACACACTATGGCTACACCTTC. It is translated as CASSQVSGRTHYGYTF.

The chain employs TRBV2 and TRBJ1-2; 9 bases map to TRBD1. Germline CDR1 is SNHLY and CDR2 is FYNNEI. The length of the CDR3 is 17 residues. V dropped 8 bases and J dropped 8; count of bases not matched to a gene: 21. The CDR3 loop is CASHRGTGSKGWGGYTF. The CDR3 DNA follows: TGTGCCAGCCATCGCGGGACAGGGTCAAAGGGGTGGGGAGGCTACACCTTC.

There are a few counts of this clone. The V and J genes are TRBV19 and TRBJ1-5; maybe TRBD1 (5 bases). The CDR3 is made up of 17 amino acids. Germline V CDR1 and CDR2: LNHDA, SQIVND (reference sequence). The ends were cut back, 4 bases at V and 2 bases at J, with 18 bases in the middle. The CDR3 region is CASSTDQGLLGNQPQHF. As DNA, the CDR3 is TGTGCCAGTAGTACCGATCAGGGTCTTTTGGGCAATCAGCCCCAGCATTTT.

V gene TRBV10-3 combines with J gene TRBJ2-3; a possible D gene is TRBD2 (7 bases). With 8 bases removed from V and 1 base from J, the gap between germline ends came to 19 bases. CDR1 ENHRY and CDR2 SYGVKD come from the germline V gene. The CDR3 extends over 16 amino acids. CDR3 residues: CAIGGGSGGGTDTQYF. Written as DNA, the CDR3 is TGTGCCATCGGGGGGGGGTCCGGGGGCGGCACAGATACGCAGTATTTT.

The CDR3 nucleotides are TGTGCCAGCTCACCACCGGGACTAGCGGGGGGATCCAATGAGCAGTTCTTC. Translated: CASSPPGLAGGSNEQFF. The chain is built from TRBV18 and TRBJ2-1, with 15 bases identical to TRBD2. J lost 6 bases, V lost 0 bases, and 3 bases had no gene match. This CDR3 region has 17 residues. Germline V lookup: CDR1 KGHSH, CDR2 LQKENI.

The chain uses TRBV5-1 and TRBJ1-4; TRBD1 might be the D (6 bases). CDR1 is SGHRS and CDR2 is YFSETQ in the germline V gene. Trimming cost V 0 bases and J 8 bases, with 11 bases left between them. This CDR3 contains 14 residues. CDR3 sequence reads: CASSLVGAGEKLFF. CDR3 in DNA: TGCGCCAGCAGCTTGGTGGGGGCGGGGGAAAAACTGTTTTTT.